The text below deals with one T cell receptor beta chain. Germline assignment: CDR1 MDHEN and CDR2 SYDVKM. This CDR3 comprises 15 residues. V was pared by 6 bases and J by 2 bases, with 14 bases between. Authors' data handling: Reference gene primer amplification gave estimated nucleated cell counts. Using immunoSEQ multiplex PCR, the repertoire was profiled, and TCRdb retains in-frame clones only, with some absent. V, J and clone size reflect that table, while D and trimming were determined from the DNA. The sample lists about 160,000 clones; 90% were seen once. The data belong to a study of blood T cell repertoires in COVID-19. At the level of the study: COVID-19 samples, acute and convalescent, were from the United States, Italy and Spain.

This receptor was taken from a man over 45 with acute or convalescent COVID-19. Material: peripheral blood. The rearrangement links TRBV28 to TRBJ1-5; possible D gene TRBD1, 5 bases. Written as DNA, the CDR3 is TGTGCCAGCAGGGGAAGCAGGGAAGGCAATCAGCCCCAGCATTTT. Its protein is CASRGSREGNQPQHF.